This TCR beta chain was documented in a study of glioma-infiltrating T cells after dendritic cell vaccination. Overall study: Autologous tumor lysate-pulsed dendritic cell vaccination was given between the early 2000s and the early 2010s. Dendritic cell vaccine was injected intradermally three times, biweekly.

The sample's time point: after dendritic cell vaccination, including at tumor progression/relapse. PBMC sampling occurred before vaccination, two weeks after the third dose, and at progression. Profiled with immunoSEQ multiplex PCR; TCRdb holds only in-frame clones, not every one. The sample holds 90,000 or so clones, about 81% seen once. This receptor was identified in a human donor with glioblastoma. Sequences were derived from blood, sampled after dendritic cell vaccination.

The CDR3 protein is CASSLSRLATGELFF. The CDR3 region has the DNA TGTGCCAGCAGTTTATCGCGGTTAGCTACCGGGGAGCTGTTTTTT. V usage is TRBV27 and J usage is TRBJ2-2; D is unresolved. The germline gives CDR1 MNHEY, CDR2 SMNVEV (reference sequence). V was shortened by 0 bases and J by 5 bases, with 10 bases between the two germline ends. This CDR3 contains 15 residues.